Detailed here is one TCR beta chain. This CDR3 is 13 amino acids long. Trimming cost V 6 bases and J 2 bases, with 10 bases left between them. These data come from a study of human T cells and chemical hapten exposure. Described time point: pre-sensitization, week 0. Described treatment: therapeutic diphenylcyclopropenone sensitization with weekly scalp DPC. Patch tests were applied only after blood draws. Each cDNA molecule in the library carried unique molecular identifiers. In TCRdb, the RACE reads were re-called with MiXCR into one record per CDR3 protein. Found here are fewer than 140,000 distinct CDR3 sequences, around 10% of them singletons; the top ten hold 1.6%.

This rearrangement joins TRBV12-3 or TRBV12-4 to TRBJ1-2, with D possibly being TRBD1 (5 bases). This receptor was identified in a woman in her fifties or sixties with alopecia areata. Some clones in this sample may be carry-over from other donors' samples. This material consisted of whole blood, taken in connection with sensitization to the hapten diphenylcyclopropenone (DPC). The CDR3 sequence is CASRPDTNYGYTF. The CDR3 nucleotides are TGTGCCAGCAGACCGGACACCAACTATGGCTACACCTTC.